This T cell receptor (beta chain) is from a study of T-cell reconstitution after alpha-beta-depleted transplantation in children. Preparation of the TCRbeta library was carried out with unique molecular identifiers. TCRdb fed the PCR reads into MiXCR, producing one record per CDR3 protein. The sample has over 100,000 distinct CDR3 sequences, around 7% seen once. Overall study results and limits: T-cell counts and diversity at one year post-transplant came mainly from newly produced T cells. From surviving recipient T cells and thymic progenitors came the high day-60 TCRbeta diversity observed in some patients. Expanded clones from the graft, numbering several hundred, reportedly supplied alpha-beta T cells about two months after transplant.

Points on this clonotype: The antigen is unknown.

Sequencing was performed on PBMCs, taken before TCRalphabeta/CD19-depleted stem cell transplant. The source is a boy aged 2 to 9 with acute lymphoblastic leukemia, due to receive a stem cell transplant.

CDR3 in DNA: TGTGCCAGCAGTTCGGGACTAGCGGGGTGGTACGAGCAGTACTTC. Amino acids: CASSSGLAGWYEQYF. V gene TRBV12-3 or TRBV12-4 combines with J gene TRBJ2-7, with 13 bases lining up with TRBD2. V shed 4 bases, J shed 4 bases, and the junction held 4 bases outside the gene matches. CDR3 length: 15 residues.